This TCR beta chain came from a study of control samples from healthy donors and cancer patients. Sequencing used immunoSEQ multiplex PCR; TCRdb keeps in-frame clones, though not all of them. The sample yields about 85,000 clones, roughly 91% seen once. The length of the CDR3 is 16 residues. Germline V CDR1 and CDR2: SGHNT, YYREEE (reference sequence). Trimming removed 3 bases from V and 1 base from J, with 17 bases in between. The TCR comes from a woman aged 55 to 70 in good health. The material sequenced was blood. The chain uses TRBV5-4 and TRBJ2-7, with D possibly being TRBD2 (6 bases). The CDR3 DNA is TGTGCCAGCAGCTCCACGTTAGGGGAGGAATCCTACGAGCAGTACTTC. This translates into CASSSTLGEESYEQYF. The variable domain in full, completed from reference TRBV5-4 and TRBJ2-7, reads ETGVTQSPTHLIKTRGQQVTLRCSSQSGHNTVSWYQQALGQGPQFIFQYYREEENGRGNFPPRFSGLQFPNYSSELNVNALELDDSALYLCASSSTLGEESYEQYFGPGTRLTVT.